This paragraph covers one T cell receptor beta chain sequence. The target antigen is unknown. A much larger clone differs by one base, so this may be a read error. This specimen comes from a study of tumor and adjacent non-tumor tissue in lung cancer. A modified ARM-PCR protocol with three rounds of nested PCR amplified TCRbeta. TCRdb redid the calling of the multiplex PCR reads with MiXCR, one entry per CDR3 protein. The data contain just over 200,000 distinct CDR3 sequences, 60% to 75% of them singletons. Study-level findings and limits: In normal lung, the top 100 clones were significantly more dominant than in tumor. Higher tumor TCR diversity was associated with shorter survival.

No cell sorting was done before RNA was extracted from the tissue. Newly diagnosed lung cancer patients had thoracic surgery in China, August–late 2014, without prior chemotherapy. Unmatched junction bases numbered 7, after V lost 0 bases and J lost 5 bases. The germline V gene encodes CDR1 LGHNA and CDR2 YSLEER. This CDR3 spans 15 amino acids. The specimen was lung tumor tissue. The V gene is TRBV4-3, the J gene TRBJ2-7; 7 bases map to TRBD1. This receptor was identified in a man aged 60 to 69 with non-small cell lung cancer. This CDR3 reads CASSQDPRDSHEQYF. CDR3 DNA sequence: TGCGCCAGCAGCCAAGATCCCCGGGACAGCCACGAGCAGTACTTC.